The source of this T cell receptor beta chain is a study of T cells in Graves' hyperthyroidism and ophthalmopathy (dated by TCRdb to the late 2010s). A note on the overall study: Peripheral blood was collected at initial diagnosis, before any treatment. Once sampling was done, hyperthyroidism patients were given methimazole at a starting dose of 30 mg daily, whereas ophthalmopathy patients were given high-dose intravenous methylprednisolone. The 100 or so discovery patients were randomly split 7:3 into training and test sets. To identify distinguishing TCR V-J signatures, a discovery cohort of 90 to 100 patients was used, comprising 43 with Graves' ophthalmopathy and around 60 with stable Graves' hyperthyroidism. TCR Vbeta CDR3 sequencing of 135 peripheral blood samples (more than 40 ophthalmopathy, 70 to 85 hyperthyroidism and some 17 progressor patients) is reported in the paper. Whether ophthalmopathy could be predicted prospectively was tested in an independent validation cohort made up of roughly 19 hyperthyroidism patients plus 17 patients who later progressed to ophthalmopathy. In addition, the study compared T-cell repertoires in thyroid tissue and in blood from five or six Graves' hyperthyroidism patients. General findings and caveats noted by the study authors: Sample size was not statistically predetermined, and blinding of investigators to group allocation was not performed. During validation, the model predicted progression to ophthalmopathy a median of roughly six months ahead of onset, with approximately 70% sensitivity and 72% to 80% specificity. A 13 V-J signature model separated ophthalmopathy from stable hyperthyroidism, with approximately 87% sensitivity and roughly 84% specificity in cross-validation and 80%/75% in testing. Most expanded thyroid clonotypes (frequency above 0.001) were also found in blood, which suggests that blood repertoires may mirror thyroid immune responses.

Ophthalmopathy patients had moderately to severely active disease, Clinical Activity Score of at least 3, NOSPECS grade of at least 4, and duration under 3 months. Any patient with an uncontrolled infection, another autoimmune disease, pregnancy or lactation was excluded. Diagnoses were established on the basis of clinical symptoms, serum thyroxine and TRAb, thyroid ultrasound, and orbital computed tomography. Ficoll-Paque density gradient centrifugation was used to isolate PBMCs from around 10 ml of fresh peripheral blood. Total RNA was extracted with Trizol reagent, and quality was checked on an Agilent 2100 Bioanalyzer. The TCR beta CDR3 regions were amplified from the RNA transcripts. The first round of RT-PCR for the TCR CDR3 was performed with the HTBI primer set and the Qiagen OneStep RT-PCR kit. A second multiplex PCR round built the libraries, followed by size selection and purification. The libraries were sequenced on an Illumina HiSeq2000 using paired-end 100 bp reads. For the original study's pipeline: SOAPnuke was used to process the raw data, removing reads that contained adapters or uncalled bases, had a mean Phred below 15, or lacked an exact match to the constant primer or identifier. High-quality paired reads were merged with COPE v1.2.5, and unique nucleotide sequences were defined as clonotypes. Clonotypes were aligned to IMGT TRBV, TRBD and TRBJ reference segments using MiTCR v1.1. Analysis was restricted to V-J combinations with a frequency above 0.0001, which covered 98% to 99.2% of repertoires. A TCS score was defined as the ratio between F50 (clonal expansion) and ExV (chaos), using BLOSUM62-based TCRdist between CDR3 peptides within each V-J. Welch's t-statistics and random forest reduced around 550 V-J features to 10 to 15, which were used in a naive Bayes classifier (R e1071). TCRdb handled the public reads itself, with Q25 trimming in fastp and clone calling in MiXCR, and kept productive beta chains. Rows with a matching CDR3 protein are joined into one entry that keeps the most common DNA and genes. The V and J calls shown here were made by TCRdb, not taken from the authors' results. This sample gives more than 500,000 distinct CDR3 sequences in total; roughly 16% of them show up just once. Over 25% of the sample rests with the top ten.

V is cut by 2 bases and J by 6 bases, and the space between the germline ends is 13 bases. From cysteine to phenylalanine, the CDR3 is 14 amino acids long. The read is trimmed to its CDR3 DNA, 42 bases read in frame from base 1. The CDR1 and CDR2 encoded by the germline V gene (reference sequence) are SEHNR and FQNEAQ. Note on this clonotype: No cognate antigen has been identified for it. No per-base quality is available; no much larger clone lies one base away.

The clonotype was recovered from a woman younger than 45 with Graves' ophthalmopathy. The receptor chain draws on TRBV7-9 and TRBJ1-2; the D region possibly corresponds to TRBD1 (5 bases align). Sequenced sample: blood. The CDR3 in this case is CASSLSGGVHGYTF. The DNA is as follows: TGTGCCAGCAGCTTATCGGGAGGGGTTCATGGCTACACCTTC.